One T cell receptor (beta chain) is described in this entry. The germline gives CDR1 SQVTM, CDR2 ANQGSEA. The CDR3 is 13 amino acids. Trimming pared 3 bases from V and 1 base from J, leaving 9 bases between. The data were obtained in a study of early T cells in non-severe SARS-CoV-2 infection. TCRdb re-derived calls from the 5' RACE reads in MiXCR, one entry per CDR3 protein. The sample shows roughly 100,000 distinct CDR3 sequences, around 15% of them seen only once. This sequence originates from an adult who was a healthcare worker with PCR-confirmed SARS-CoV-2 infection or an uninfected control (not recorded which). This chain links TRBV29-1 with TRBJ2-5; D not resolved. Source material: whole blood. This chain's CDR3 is CSVDRTLQETQYF. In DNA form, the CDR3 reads TGCAGCGTTGATAGGACCCTCCAAGAGACCCAGTACTTC.